This T cell receptor (beta chain) was profiled in a study of blood T cells in healthy people across ages. Through a sample-barcoded 5' primer and a J-beta primer mix, a second PCR was run for 7 to 11 cycles. Per sample, CDR3-containing paired-end reads numbered at least 2.5 million. TCRdb fed the 5' RACE reads into MiXCR, producing one record per CDR3 protein. This sample has 800,000 to 950,000 distinct CDR3 sequences, with 25% to 35% found just once. Between the trimmed V and J ends, which lost 7 bases and 2 bases, there was a span of 18 bases. The germline V gene encodes CDR1 MDHEN and CDR2 SYDVKM. The CDR3 has 15 residues. The same sample was also studied in work on T cells of mothers and their children. That source reports: In unrelated and related pairs, TCR recombination output is shaped in a similar way by thymic selection.

The gene calls are TRBV28 and TRBJ2-7; D gene ambiguous. The TCR originated in a woman between 35 and 50 years old in good health. The material sequenced was blood. The CDR3 protein is CASTGFAGSPYEQYF. As DNA, the CDR3 is TGTGCCAGCACCGGGTTTGCCGGGTCCCCCTACGAGCAGTACTTC. Full variable domain (rest looked up from reference TRBV28 and TRBJ2-7): DVKVTQSSRYLVKRTGEKVFLECVQDMDHENMFWYRQDPGLGLRLIYFSYDVKMKEKGDIPEGYSVSREKKERFSLILESASTNQTSMYLCASTGFAGSPYEQYFGPGTRLTVT.